The source of this TCR beta chain is a study of T-cell reconstitution after alpha-beta-depleted transplantation in children. Findings and limits, study-wide: Newly produced T cells mostly provided counts and TCRbeta diversity after one year, as hyperexpanded clones declined. Reports say that about two months after transplant, the alpha-beta T cells came out of several hundred graft clones that had expanded.

This CDR3 comprises 14 residues. The germline V gene has CDR1 SGHTA and CDR2 FQGNSA. V dropped 4 bases and J dropped 2 bases, with 11 bases sitting between them. For TCRbeta, the library was prepared with unique molecular identifiers. TCRdb recomputed calls from the PCR reads with MiXCR, one row per CDR3 protein. The sample yields approximately 1,000,000 distinct CDR3 sequences, roughly 29% seen once. Comment on this clonotype: Its cognate antigen is unknown.

The clonotype originates from a boy in the first two years of life who had a stem cell transplant for SCID, so the T cells may come from the graft donor. The specimen comprised PBMCs, mostly from graft donor cells, sampled 360 days after TCRalphabeta/CD19-depleted stem cell transplant. J is TRBJ2-5 and V is TRBV7-2, with D perhaps TRBD2 (6 bases). CDR3 nucleotide sequence: TGTGCCAGCAGCTCGGCAGGACTACAAGAGACCCAGTACTTC. Residues: CASSSAGLQETQYF.